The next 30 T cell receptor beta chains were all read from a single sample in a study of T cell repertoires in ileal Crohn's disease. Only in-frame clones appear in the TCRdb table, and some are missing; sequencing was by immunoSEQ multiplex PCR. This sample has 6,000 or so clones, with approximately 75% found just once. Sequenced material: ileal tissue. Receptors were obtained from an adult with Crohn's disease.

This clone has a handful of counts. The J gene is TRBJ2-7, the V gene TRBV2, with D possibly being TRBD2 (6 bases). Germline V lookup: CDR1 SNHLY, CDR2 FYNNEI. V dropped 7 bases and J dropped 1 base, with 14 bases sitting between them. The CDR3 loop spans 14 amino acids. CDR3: CASKGLAPSYEQYF. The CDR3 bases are TGTGCCAGCAAAGGGCTAGCGCCTTCCTACGAGCAGTACTTC.

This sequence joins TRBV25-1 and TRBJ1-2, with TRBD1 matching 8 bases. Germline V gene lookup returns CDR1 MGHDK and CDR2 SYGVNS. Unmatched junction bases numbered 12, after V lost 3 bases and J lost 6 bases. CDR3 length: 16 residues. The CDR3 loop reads CASSEGGWTGPDGYTF. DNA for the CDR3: TGTGCCAGCAGTGAGGGGGGCTGGACAGGGCCCGATGGCTACACCTTC.

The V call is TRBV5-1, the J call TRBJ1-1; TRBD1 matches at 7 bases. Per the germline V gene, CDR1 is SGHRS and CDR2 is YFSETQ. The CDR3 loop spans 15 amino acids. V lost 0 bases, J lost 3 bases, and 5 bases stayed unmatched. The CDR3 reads CASSLGPTGDTEAFF. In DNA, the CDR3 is TGCGCCAGCAGCTTGGGACCCACAGGGGACACTGAAGCTTTCTTT.

CDR3 protein: CASSRRDRGDYEQFF. The CDR3 coding sequence is TGTGCCAGCAGCCGCCGGGACAGGGGGGACTATGAGCAGTTCTTC. The chain uses TRBV7-9 and TRBJ2-1; 11 nucleotides agree with TRBD1. This CDR3 spans 15 amino acids. V shed 5 bases, J shed 8 bases, and the junction held 8 bases outside the gene matches. Per germline, CDR1 SEHNR and CDR2 FQNEAQ (reference sequence). The full variable domain, in which reference TRBV7-9 and TRBJ2-1 provide the parts outside the CDR3, is DTGVSQNPRHKITKRGQNVTFRCDPISEHNRLYWYRQTLGQGPEFLTYFQNEAQLEKSRLLSDRFSAERPKGSFSTLEIQRTEQGDSAMYLCASSRRDRGDYEQFFGPGTRLTVL.

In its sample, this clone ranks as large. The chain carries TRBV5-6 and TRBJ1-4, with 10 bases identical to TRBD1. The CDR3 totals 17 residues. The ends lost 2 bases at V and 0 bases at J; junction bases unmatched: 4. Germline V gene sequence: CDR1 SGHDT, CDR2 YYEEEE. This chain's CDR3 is CASSLAGQGATNEKLFF. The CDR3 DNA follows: TGTGCCAGCAGCTTAGCCGGACAGGGGGCAACTAATGAAAAACTGTTTTTT. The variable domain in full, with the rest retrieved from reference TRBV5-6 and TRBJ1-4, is DAGVTQSPTHLIKTRGQQVTLRCSPKSGHDTVSWYQQALGQGPQFIFQYYEEEERQRGNFPDRFSGHQFPNYSSELNVNALLLGDSALYLCASSLAGQGATNEKLFFGSGTQLSVL.

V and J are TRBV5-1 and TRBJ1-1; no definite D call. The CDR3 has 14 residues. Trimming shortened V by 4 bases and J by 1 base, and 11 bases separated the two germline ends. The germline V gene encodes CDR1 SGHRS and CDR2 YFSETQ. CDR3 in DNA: TGCGCCAGCAGCCTGACCCGGAGGAACACTGAAGCTTTCTTT. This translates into CASSLTRRNTEAFF.

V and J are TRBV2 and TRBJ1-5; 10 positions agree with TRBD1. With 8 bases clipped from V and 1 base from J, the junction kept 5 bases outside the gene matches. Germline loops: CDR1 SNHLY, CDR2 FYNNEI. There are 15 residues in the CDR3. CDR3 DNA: TGTGCCAGCTCGAAGGGACAGGGGAGCAATCAGCCCCAGCATTTT. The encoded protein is CASSKGQGSNQPQHF.

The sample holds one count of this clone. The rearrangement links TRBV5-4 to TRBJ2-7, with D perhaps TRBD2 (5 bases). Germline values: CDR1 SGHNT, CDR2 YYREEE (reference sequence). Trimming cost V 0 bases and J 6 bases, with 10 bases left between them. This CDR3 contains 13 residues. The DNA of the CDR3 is TGTGCCAGCAGCTTGGCCGGGATTCCCGAGCAGTACTTC. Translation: CASSLAGIPEQYF.

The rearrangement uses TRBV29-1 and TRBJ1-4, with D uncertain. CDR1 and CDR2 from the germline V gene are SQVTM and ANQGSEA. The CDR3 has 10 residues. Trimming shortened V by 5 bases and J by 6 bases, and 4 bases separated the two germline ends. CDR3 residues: CSVYDEKLFF. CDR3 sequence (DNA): TGCAGCGTTTATGATGAAAAACTGTTTTTT.

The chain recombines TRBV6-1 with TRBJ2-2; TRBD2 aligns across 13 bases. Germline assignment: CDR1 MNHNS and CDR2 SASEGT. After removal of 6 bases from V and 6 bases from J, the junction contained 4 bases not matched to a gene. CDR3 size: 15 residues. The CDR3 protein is CASRRLAGGAGELFF. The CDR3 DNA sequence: TGTGCCAGCAGACGACTAGCGGGAGGAGCCGGGGAGCTGTTTTTT.

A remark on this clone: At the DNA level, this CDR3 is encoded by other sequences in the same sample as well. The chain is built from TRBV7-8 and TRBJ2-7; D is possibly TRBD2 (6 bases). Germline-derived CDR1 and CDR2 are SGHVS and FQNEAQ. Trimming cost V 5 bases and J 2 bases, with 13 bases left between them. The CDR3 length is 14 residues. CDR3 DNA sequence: TGTGCCAGCAGCAGAGGGACTGGAGCCTACGAGCAGTACTTC. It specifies CASSRGTGAYEQYF.

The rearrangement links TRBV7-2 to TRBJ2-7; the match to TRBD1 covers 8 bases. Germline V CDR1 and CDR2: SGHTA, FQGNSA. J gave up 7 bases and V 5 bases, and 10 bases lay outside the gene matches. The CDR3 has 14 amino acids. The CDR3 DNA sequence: TGTGCCAGCAGCCCGGACAGGGTAATAGGGGAGCAGTACTTC. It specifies CASSPDRVIGEQYF.

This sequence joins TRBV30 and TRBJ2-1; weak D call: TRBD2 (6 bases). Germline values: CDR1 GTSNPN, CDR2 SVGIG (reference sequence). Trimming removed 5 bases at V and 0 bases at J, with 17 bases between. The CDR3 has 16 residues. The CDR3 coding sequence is TGTGCCTGGGGTAGAGGGACTCCGAGCTCCTACAATGAGCAGTTCTTC. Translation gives CAWGRGTPSSYNEQFF.

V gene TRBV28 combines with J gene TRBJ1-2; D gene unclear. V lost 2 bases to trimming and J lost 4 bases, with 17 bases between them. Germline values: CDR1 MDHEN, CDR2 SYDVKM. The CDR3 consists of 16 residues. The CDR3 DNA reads TGTGCCAGCAGTTTAACTCGGGTCTCCTTTTCCTATGGCTACACCTTC. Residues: CASSLTRVSFSYGYTF.

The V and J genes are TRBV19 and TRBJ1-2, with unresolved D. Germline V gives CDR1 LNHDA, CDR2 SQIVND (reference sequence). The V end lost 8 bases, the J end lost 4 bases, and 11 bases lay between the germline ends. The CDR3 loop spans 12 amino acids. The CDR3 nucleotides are TGTGCCAGTTCTACAGTGGTCTATGGCTACACCTTC. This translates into CASSTVVYGYTF.

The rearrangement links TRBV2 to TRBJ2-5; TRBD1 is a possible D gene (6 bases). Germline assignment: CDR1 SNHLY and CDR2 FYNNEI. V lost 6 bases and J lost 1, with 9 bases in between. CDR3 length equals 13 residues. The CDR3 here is CASRPDSQETQYF. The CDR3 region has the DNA TGTGCCAGCAGACCGGACAGCCAAGAGACCCAGTACTTC.

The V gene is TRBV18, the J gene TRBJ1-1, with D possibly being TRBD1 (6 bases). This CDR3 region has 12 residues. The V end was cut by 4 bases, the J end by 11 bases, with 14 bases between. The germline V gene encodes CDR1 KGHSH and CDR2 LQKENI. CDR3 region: CASSQIQGEAFF. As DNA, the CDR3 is TGTGCCAGCTCACAAATACAGGGAGAGGCTTTCTTT.

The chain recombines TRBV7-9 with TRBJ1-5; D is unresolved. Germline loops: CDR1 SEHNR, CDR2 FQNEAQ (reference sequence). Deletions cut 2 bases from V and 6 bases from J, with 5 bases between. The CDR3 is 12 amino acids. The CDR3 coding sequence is TGTGCCAGCAGCTTACAGGTTCAGCCCCAGCATTTT. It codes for CASSLQVQPQHF.

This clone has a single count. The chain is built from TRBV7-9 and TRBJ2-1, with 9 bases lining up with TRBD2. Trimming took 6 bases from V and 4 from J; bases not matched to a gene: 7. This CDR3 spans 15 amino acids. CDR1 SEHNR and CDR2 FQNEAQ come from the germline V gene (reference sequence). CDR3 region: CASSPFSGSYNEQFF. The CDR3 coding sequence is TGTGCCAGCAGTCCTTTTAGCGGGAGTTACAATGAGCAGTTCTTC.

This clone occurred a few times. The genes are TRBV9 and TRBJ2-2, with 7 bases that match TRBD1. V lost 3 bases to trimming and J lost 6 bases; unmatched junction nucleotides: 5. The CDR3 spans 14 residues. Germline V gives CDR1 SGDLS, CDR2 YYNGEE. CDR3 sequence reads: CASSADRVAGELFF. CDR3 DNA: TGTGCCAGCAGCGCCGACAGGGTCGCCGGGGAGCTGTTTTTT.

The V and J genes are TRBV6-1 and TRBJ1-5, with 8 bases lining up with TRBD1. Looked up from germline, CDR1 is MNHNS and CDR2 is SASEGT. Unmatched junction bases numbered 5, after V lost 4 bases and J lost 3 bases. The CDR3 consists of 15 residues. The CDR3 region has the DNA TGTGCCAGCAGTGGCTGGACAGGGTCCAATCAGCCCCAGCATTTT. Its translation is CASSGWTGSNQPQHF.

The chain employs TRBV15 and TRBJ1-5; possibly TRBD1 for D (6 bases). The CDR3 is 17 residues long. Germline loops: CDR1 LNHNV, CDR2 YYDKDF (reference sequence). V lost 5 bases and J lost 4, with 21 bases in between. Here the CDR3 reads CATSVYGGGLMNQPQHF. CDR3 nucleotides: TGTGCCACCAGCGTTTACGGGGGGGGGCTAATGAATCAGCCCCAGCATTTT.

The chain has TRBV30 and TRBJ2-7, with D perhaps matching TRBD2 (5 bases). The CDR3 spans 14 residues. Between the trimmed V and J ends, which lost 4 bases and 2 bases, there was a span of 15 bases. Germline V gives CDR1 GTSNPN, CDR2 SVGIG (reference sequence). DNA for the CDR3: TGTGCCTGGATGGAGGTAGGGCAAACCTACGAGCAGTACTTC. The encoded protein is CAWMEVGQTYEQYF.

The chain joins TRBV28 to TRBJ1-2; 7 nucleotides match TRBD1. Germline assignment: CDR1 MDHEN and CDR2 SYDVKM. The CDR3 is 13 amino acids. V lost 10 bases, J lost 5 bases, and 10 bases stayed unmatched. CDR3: CATVLTGRYGYTF. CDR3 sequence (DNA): TGTGCCACCGTATTGACAGGGAGGTATGGCTACACCTTC.

The DNA for the CDR3 is TGTGCCATCAGTCCATCCCGAGGGGGACAGGGGGCTTACGAGCAGTACTTC. This sequence encodes CAISPSRGGQGAYEQYF. The V call is TRBV10-3, the J call TRBJ2-5, with 12 bases fitting TRBD1. TRBJ2-7 explains the end of the DNA better; the J call may be wrong. Germline values: CDR1 ENHRY, CDR2 SYGVKD. The CDR3 is 17 amino acids.

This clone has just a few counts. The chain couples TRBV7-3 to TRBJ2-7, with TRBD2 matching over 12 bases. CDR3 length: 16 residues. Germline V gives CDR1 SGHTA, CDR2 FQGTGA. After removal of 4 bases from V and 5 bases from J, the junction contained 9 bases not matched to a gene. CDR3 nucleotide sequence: TGTGCCAGCAGCTCCCTAGCGGGAGGGCCCATGGACGAGCAGTACTTC. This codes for CASSSLAGGPMDEQYF.

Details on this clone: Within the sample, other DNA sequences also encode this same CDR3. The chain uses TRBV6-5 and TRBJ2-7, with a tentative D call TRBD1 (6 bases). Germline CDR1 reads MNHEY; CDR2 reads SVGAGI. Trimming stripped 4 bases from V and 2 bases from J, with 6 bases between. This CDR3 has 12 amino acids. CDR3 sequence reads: CASSSGAYEQYF. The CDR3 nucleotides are TGTGCCAGCAGTTCAGGGGCCTACGAGCAGTACTTC.

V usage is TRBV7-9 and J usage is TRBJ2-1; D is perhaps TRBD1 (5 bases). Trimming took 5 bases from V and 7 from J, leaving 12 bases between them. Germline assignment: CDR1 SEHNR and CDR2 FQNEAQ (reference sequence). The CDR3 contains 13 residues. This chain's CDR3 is CASSRPGWNEQFF. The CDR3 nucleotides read TGTGCCAGCAGCCGTCCAGGGTGGAATGAGCAGTTCTTC. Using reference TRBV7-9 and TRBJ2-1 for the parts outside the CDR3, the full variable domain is DTGVSQNPRHKITKRGQNVTFRCDPISEHNRLYWYRQTLGQGPEFLTYFQNEAQLEKSRLLSDRFSAERPKGSFSTLEIQRTEQGDSAMYLCASSRPGWNEQFFGPGTRLTVL.

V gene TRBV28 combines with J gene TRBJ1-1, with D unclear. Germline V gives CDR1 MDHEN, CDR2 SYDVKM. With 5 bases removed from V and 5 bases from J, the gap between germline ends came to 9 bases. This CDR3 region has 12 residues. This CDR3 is CASSLSGTEAFF. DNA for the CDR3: TGTGCCAGCAGTCTCTCCGGGACTGAAGCTTTCTTT.

The CDR3 sequence is CASRAGGTNEKLFF. The CDR3, as DNA: TGTGCCAGCCGCGCGGGAGGGACTAATGAAAAACTGTTTTTT. The chain is built from TRBV6-6 and TRBJ1-4; D is undetermined. The V gene lost 8 bases and the J gene lost 2 bases, with 12 bases spanning the gap. Germline CDR1 is MNHNY and CDR2 is SVGAGI (reference sequence). CDR3 length: 14 residues.